Each of the 4 T cell receptor beta chains below was sequenced from the same sample in a study of T cell responses to AZD1222 COVID-19 vaccine. Sequencing used immunoSEQ multiplex PCR; TCRdb keeps in-frame clones, though not all of them. The sample carries roughly 60,000 clones, approximately 80% recorded once. Sequenced here: peripheral blood, sampled on day 0 of AZD1222 vaccination. The receptor set was obtained from an adult in good health.

This chain joins TRBV4-3 and TRBJ2-6; the D gene is possibly TRBD1 (6 bases). The CDR3 contains 14 residues. Per germline, CDR1 LGHNA and CDR2 YSLEER. V was trimmed by 0 bases and J by 15 bases, leaving 15 bases between them. The CDR3 DNA reads TGCGCCAGCAGCCAAGATGGCAGGGGCCTCAGCCTGACTTTC. Residues: CASSQDGRGLSLTF.

The chain uses TRBV5-1 and TRBJ1-2; 7 nucleotides agree with TRBD1. The CDR3 contains 14 residues. V lost 2 bases, J lost 6 bases, and 7 bases stayed unmatched. Germline V gene lookup returns CDR1 SGHRS and CDR2 YFSETQ. CDR3 nucleotide sequence: TGCGCCAGCAGCTTTAATACAGGGGAAGATGGCTACACCTTC. It is translated as CASSFNTGEDGYTF.

This chain links TRBV20-1 with TRBJ2-4; 10 nucleotides line up with TRBD2. CDR1 DFQATT and CDR2 SNEGSKA come from the germline V gene (reference sequence). This CDR3 has 15 amino acids. V was pared by 3 bases and J by 9 bases, with 11 bases of the junction left unmatched. CDR3 sequence reads: CSASASGRARVIQYF. CDR3 nucleotide sequence: TGCAGTGCTAGTGCCAGCGGGAGGGCAAGGGTCATTCAGTACTTC.

The DNA of the CDR3 is TGTGCCAGCAGGGACCTGACAGGGGGCAATCAGCCCCAGCATTTT. Protein product: CASRDLTGGNQPQHF. The rearrangement uses TRBV2 and TRBJ1-5, with 8 bases fitting TRBD1. CDR1 and CDR2 from the germline V gene are SNHLY and FYNNEI. V trimming: 6 bases; J trimming: 2 bases; junction bases outside the gene matches: 6. The length of the CDR3 is 15 residues.